A selection of T cell receptor beta chains follows, all from one sample in a study of OX40 agonist ivuxolimab in advanced cancers. Sequencing used immunoSEQ multiplex PCR; TCRdb keeps in-frame clones, though not all of them. The sample lists around 66,000 clones, roughly 92% occurring once. The sample consisted of CD4+ or CD8+ T cells sorted from blood, taken in a trial of the OX40 agonist ivuxolimab. The receptor set was obtained from an adult with an advanced solid tumor such as melanoma, head and neck, liver or kidney cancer. The CDR3 runs from the conserved cysteine through the conserved F or W. Each record gives: V gene, D gene, J gene, clone size, CDR3 DNA, CDR3 protein. D genes are given only for firm matches. Clone size is shown for a subset of rows, as once, few, many or a class of expanded clone.

TRBV6-6	NA	TRBJ1-1	NA	TGTGCCAGCAGTTACTCGATGCCCGGGCCGAACACTGAAGCTTTCTTT	CASSYSMPGPNTEAFF
TRBV13	TRBD1	TRBJ2-6	NA	TGTGCCAGCAGCCCCCGCGGGACAGGGGGAACTGGGGCCAACGTCCTGACTTTC	CASSPRGTGGTGANVLTF
TRBV7-3	TRBD2	TRBJ2-5	NA	TGTGCCAGCAGCCCGGGGACTAGCTTAAGAGAGACCCAGTACTTC	CASSPGTSLRETQYF
TRBV9	NA	TRBJ1-3	NA	TGTGCCAGCAGCGAGCAGGGTTCGGGCATATATTTT	CASSEQGSGIYF
TRBV5-6	TRBD1	TRBJ2-1	NA	TGTGCCAGCAGCCCCATCACAGGGGGTAGGAATGAGCAGTTCTTC	CASSPITGGRNEQFF
TRBV7-2	TRBD2	TRBJ2-5	NA	TGTGCCAGCAGCTTTCCGGGGGGGGAGACCCAGTACTTC	CASSFPGGETQYF
TRBV27	NA	TRBJ2-7	once	TGTGCCAGCAGTTCATATACGGGTTTAGACGAGCAGTACTTC	CASSSYTGLDEQYF
TRBV10-3	NA	TRBJ2-7	NA	TGTGCCATCAACACTGACAGGTCCGAGCAGTACTTC	CAINTDRSEQYF
TRBV7-9	NA	TRBJ2-7	NA	TGTGCCAGCAGCCCGACACCCTCCTACGAGCAGTACTTC	CASSPTPSYEQYF
TRBV4-1	NA	TRBJ1-1	NA	TGCGCCAGCAGCCAAGTGGGATACATGAACACTGAAGCTTTCTTT	CASSQVGYMNTEAFF
TRBV21-1	NA	TRBJ2-7	NA	TGTGCCAGCAGCACCGCTTGCCTACCCTACGAGCAGTACTTC	CASSTACLPYEQYF
TRBV14	NA	TRBJ2-7	once	TGTGCCAGCAGCCAAGGAGTATGGGGGGGGCCCTACGAGCAGTACTTC	CASSQGVWGGPYEQYF
TRBV27	NA	TRBJ2-7	NA	TGTGCCAGCAGTTTATCTATGCAGGGCGAGCAGTACTTC	CASSLSMQGEQYF
TRBV6-5	TRBD1	TRBJ2-7	NA	TGTGCCAGCTCAAGGGACAGGGGCTACGAGCAGTACTTC	CASSRDRGYEQYF
TRBV27	TRBD2	TRBJ2-1	NA	TGTGCCAGCAGCGCGCCCCATCCGGGACTAGCGGGGGGCGGGAATGAGCAGTTCTTC	CASSAPHPGLAGGGNEQFF
TRBV27	TRBD2	TRBJ2-1	NA	TGTGCCAGCAGTTTCCCGGGACAGGCTACAACTAGCGGGGGGATTGCCTCCTACAATGAGCAGTTCTTC	CASSFPGQATTSGGIASYNEQFF
TRBV4-1	TRBD2	TRBJ2-1	NA	TGCGCCAGCAGCCAAAATTTCCTTCTAGCGGGGGGATACAATGAGCAGTTCTTC	CASSQNFLLAGGYNEQFF
TRBV5-1	NA	TRBJ1-3	NA	TGCGCCAGCAGCTTTTCAGCGGTCCAGAAGGGTGGTGCGAGCTACTCTGGAAACACCATATATTTT	CASSFSAVQKGGASYSGNTIYF
TRBV27	NA	TRBJ1-5	NA	TGTGCCAGCAGTTTTTCTACTGGTCAGCCCCAGCATTTT	CASSFSTGQPQHF
TRBV29-1	NA	TRBJ2-1	NA	TGCAGCGCGGATGGACATTCCTACAATGAGCAGTTCTTC	CSADGHSYNEQFF
TRBV14	NA	TRBJ2-7	NA	TGTGCCAGCAGCCAAGTCGGATACGAGCAGTACTTC	CASSQVGYEQYF
TRBV7-8	TRBD2	TRBJ2-5	NA	TGTGCCAGCAGGTCCTTTAGCGGGGGGGCCCTAGAGACCCAGTACTTC	CASRSFSGGALETQYF
TRBV7-9	TRBD1	TRBJ1-2	NA	TGTGCCAGCAGCTTTTCCCCCGGGACAGATGGCTACACCTTC	CASSFSPGTDGYTF
TRBV7-9	NA	TRBJ1-3	NA	TGTGCCAGCAGCTTAACCACCGGGACCGTTGGAAACACCATATATTTT	CASSLTTGTVGNTIYF
TRBV7-9	TRBD2	TRBJ2-5	NA	TGTGCCAGCAGCTCTTTCACGGGGGGGACTCAAGAGACCCAGTACTTC	CASSSFTGGTQETQYF
TRBV19	TRBD2	TRBJ2-1	NA	TGTGCCAGTAGTATCGTTAGCGGGGGGAGCTCCTACAATGAGCAGTTCTTC	CASSIVSGGSSYNEQFF
TRBV11-2	TRBD1	TRBJ1-2	NA	TGTGCCAGCAGCTCGGGGACAGGGGGAACCTATGGCTACACCTTC	CASSSGTGGTYGYTF
TRBV4-1	TRBD2	TRBJ2-1	NA	TGCGCCAGCAGCCAGACCACTAGCGGGGGAATCTACAATGAGCAGTTCTTC	CASSQTTSGGIYNEQFF
TRBV4-2	TRBD2	TRBJ2-1	NA	TGTGCCAGCAGCCAAGATCGCGGGGGGGCCCATGAGCAGTTCTTC	CASSQDRGGAHEQFF
TRBV27	NA	TRBJ2-3	NA	TGTGCCAGCAGTTTATTGGCGGGGGCCACAACGCAGTATTTT	CASSLLAGATTQYF
TRBV6-1	NA	TRBJ2-7	NA	TGTGCCAGCAGTGATTTGCTGGAACAGTACGAGCAGTACTTC	CASSDLLEQYEQYF
TRBV6-6	NA	TRBJ1-1	NA	TGTGCCAGCAGTTACTCGGACATGAACACTGAAGCTTTCTTT	CASSYSDMNTEAFF
TRBV9	NA	TRBJ1-1	NA	TGTGCCAGCAGCGTAGGATCTTACGCTGAAGCTTTCTTT	CASSVGSYAEAFF
TRBV6-6	NA	TRBJ2-7	NA	TGTGCCAGCAGTTACCAGAGCTTTGGTCATTCCTACGAGCAGTACTTC	CASSYQSFGHSYEQYF
TRBV29-1	NA	TRBJ1-1	NA	TGCAGCACGAGTGGGGGCTTGAACACTGAAGCTTTCTTT	CSTSGGLNTEAFF
TRBV27	NA	TRBJ1-1	NA	TGTGCCAGCAGTTTATACGGCAGTGAAGCTTTCTTT	CASSLYGSEAFF
TRBV29-1	NA	TRBJ2-3	NA	TGCAGCGTTGAAGGCCTCCTAAGATCGGGACACACTATAGATACGCAGTATTTT	CSVEGLLRSGHTIDTQYF
TRBV6-6	NA	TRBJ1-2	NA	TGTGCCAGCAGAGAAGGGCCCTATGGCTACACCTTC	CASREGPYGYTF
TRBV6-5	NA	TRBJ1-1	NA	TGTGCCAGCAGTTACGATAAAAATATCGCTGAAGCTTTCTTT	CASSYDKNIAEAFF
TRBV27	NA	TRBJ2-7	NA	TGTGCCAGCATCGGAAGACACGAGCAGTACTTC	CASIGRHEQYF
TRBV2	TRBD1	TRBJ1-2	few	TGTGCCAGCAGTGGCCAGGGGGCGCCTGGCTACACCTTC	CASSGQGAPGYTF
TRBV2	TRBD2	TRBJ2-1	once	TGTGCCAGCAGTGAAGGCGGGGGGGCCTACAATGAGCAGTTCTTC	CASSEGGGAYNEQFF